This T cell receptor (beta chain) stems from a study of PD-1 blockade in mismatch repair-deficient tumors (dated by TCRdb to between 2016 and 2019). For the wider study: Between September 2013 and late 2016, approximately 90 consecutive patients with 12 mismatch repair-deficient cancer types, all previously treated and progressing, were enrolled in the trial. Tumor-associated T cell clones in the peripheral blood of patients responding to PD-1 blockade were tracked using deep sequencing of TCR CDR3 regions.

Library prep was done by the immunoSEQ multiplex PCR assay. Sourced from immuneACCESS, this table was stored by TCRdb with only in-frame sequences that have V and J called. A share of the clones is absent; for the studies checked, an unresolved V gene accounts for under half, and the remainder has no known explanation. The sample includes about 66,000 clones, with approximately 80% observed a single time. The top ten clonotypes cover nearly 5.5% of the sample. What the work shows at the level of the full study, not this receptor alone: Rapid expansion after pembrolizumab followed by contraction, generally before radiologic responses, was shown by tumor-resident clones, which were often undetectable in blood before treatment.

Per the germline V gene, SGHVS is the CDR1 and FNYEAQ is the CDR2. The CDR3 starts with the cysteine, ends with the phenylalanine, and has 13 residues. The sequence is cut down to CDR3 DNA, 39 bases in frame from base 1. V gives up 4 bases and J gives up 6 bases, and the segment between their germline ends measures 10 bases. Comments on this clone: The antigen it binds to is not known. Base qualities are not at hand, and no much larger clone is one base apart.

For every enrolled patient, mismatch repair deficiency was confirmed by either polymerase chain reaction or immunohistochemistry. TCR sequencing was carried out for three patients who responded to pembrolizumab therapy. Pembrolizumab PD-1 blockade was prospectively tested in advanced mismatch repair-deficient cancers, regardless of tissue of origin, in the phase II trial. Peripheral blood T cell samples were gathered serially, both before PD-1 blockade started and at multiple time points afterward. Blood sampling times were reported as weeks after the first pembrolizumab dose. The starting material was peripheral blood, obtained 2 weeks after starting pembrolizumab. The TCR comes from an adult with mismatch repair-deficient cancer. This chain is built from TRBV7-6 and TRBJ2-1; possibly the D gene is TRBD1, per 6 matching bases. The nucleotide sequence reads as follows: TGTGCCAGCAGCTGGGGACACCTCAATGAGCAGTTCTTC. This translates into CASSWGHLNEQFF.